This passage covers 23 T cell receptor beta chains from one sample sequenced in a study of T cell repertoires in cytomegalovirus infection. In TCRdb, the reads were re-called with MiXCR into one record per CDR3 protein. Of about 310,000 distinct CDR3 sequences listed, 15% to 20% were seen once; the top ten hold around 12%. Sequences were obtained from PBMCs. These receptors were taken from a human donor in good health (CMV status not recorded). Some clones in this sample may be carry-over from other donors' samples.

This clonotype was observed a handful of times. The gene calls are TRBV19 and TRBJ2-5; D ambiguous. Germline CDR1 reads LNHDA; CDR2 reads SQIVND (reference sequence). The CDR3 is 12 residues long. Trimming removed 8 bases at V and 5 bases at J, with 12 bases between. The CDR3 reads CASGVVGETQYF. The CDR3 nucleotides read TGTGCCAGTGGAGTAGTCGGGGAGACCCAGTACTTC. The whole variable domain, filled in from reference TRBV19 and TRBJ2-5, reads DGGITQSPKYLFRKEGQNVTLSCEQNLNHDAMYWYRQDPGQGLRLIYYSQIVNDFQKGDIAEGYSVSREKKESFPLTVTSAQKNPTAFYLCASGVVGETQYFGPGTRLLVL.

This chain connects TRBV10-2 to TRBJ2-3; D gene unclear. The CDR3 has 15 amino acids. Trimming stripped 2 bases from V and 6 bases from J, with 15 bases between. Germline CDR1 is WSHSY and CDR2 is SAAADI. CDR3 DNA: TGCGCCAGCAGTGAGAAGGCCAAACGGTGGGATACGCAGTATTTT. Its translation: CASSEKAKRWDTQYF.

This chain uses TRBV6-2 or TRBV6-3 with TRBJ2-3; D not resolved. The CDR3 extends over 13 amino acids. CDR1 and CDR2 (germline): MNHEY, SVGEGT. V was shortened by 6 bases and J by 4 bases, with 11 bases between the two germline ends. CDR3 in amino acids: CASSLPLADTQYF. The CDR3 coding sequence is TGTGCCAGCAGCCTACCCCTGGCAGATACGCAGTATTTT.

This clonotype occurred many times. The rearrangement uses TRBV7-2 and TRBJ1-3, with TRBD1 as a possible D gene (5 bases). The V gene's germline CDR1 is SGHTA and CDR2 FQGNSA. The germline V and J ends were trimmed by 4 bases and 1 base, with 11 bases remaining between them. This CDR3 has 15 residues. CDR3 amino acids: CASSSGRVSGNTIYF. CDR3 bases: TGTGCCAGCAGCTCCGGCAGGGTGTCTGGAAACACCATATATTTT. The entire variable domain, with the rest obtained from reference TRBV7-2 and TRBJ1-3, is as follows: GAGVSQSPSNKVTEKGKDVELRCDPISGHTALYWYRQSLGQGLEFLIYFQGNSAPDKSGLPSDRFSAERTGGSVSTLTIQRTQQEDSAVYLCASSSGRVSGNTIYFGEGSWLTVV.

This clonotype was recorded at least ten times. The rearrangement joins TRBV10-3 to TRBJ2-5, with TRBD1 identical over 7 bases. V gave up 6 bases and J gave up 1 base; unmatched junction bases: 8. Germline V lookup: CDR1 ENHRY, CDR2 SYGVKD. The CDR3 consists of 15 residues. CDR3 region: CAIRENRDSQETQYF. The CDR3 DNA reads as TGTGCCATCAGAGAAAACCGGGACAGCCAAGAGACCCAGTACTTC.

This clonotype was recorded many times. The CDR3 sequence: CASSLAVAEAFF. The CDR3 nucleotides are TGTGCCAGCAGCTTAGCGGTAGCTGAAGCTTTCTTT. This chain uses TRBV7-9 with TRBJ1-1, with D uncertain. The CDR3 sequence is 12 residues long. Per the germline V gene, CDR1 is SEHNR and CDR2 is FQNEAQ (reference sequence). With 0 bases removed from V and 6 bases from J, the gap between germline ends came to 5 bases.

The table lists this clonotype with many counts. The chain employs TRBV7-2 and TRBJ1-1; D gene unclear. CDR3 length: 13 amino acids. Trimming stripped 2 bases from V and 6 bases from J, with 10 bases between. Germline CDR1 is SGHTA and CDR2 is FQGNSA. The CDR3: CASSLSPGSEAFF. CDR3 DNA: TGTGCCAGCAGCTTAAGTCCGGGGTCTGAAGCTTTCTTT.

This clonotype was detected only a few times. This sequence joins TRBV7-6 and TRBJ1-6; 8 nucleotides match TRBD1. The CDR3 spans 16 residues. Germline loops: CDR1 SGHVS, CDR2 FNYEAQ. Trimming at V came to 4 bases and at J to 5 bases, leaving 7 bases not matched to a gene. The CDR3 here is CASSSPGGSDNSPLHF. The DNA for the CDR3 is TGTGCCAGCAGCTCGCCAGGGGGCTCGGATAATTCACCCCTCCACTTT.

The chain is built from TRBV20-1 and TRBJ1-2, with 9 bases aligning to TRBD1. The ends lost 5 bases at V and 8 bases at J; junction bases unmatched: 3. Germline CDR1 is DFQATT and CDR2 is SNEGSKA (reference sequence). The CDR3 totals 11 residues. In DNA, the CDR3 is TGCAGTGCTGGGACAGGGCGCGGCTACACCTTC. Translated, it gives CSAGTGRGYTF.

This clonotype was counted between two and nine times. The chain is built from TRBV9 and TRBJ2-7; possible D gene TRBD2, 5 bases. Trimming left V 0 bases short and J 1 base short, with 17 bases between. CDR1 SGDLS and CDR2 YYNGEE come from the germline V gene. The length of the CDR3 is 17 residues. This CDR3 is CASSVAPSGVMSYEQYF. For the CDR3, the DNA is TGTGCCAGCAGCGTAGCCCCATCCGGGGTAATGTCCTACGAGCAGTACTTC.

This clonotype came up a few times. The CDR3 sequence: CASSYSSKVGEQFF. The CDR3, as DNA: TGTGCCAGCAGTTACTCTTCAAAGGTTGGTGAGCAGTTCTTC. V is TRBV6-8 and J is TRBJ2-1; D gene uncertain. The CDR3 sequence is 14 residues long. Trimming removed 0 bases from V and 9 bases from J, with 12 bases in between. Germline values: CDR1 MNHGY, CDR2 SAAAGT.

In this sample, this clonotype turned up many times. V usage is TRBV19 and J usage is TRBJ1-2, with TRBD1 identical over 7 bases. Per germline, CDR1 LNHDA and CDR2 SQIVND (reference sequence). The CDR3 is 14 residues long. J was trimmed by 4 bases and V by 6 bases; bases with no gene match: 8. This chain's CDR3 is CASSDTGASYGYTF. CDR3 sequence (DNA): TGTGCCAGTAGCGATACAGGGGCCTCCTATGGCTACACCTTC.

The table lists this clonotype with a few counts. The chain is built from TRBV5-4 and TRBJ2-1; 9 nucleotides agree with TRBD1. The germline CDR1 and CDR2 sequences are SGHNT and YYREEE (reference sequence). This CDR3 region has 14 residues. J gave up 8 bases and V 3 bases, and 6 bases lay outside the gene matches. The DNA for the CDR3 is TGTGCCAGCAGCTGGGGACAGGGTAGCGATGAGCAGTTCTTC. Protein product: CASSWGQGSDEQFF. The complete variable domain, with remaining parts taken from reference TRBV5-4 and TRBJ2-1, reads ETGVTQSPTHLIKTRGQQVTLRCSSQSGHNTVSWYQQALGQGPQFIFQYYREEENGRGNFPPRFSGLQFPNYSSELNVNALELDDSALYLCASSWGQGSDEQFFGPGTRLTVL.

The DNA for the CDR3 is TGTGCCAGCAGCTTCCGGGACGGCGACAACTATGGCTACACCTTC. It specifies CASSFRDGDNYGYTF. The gene calls are TRBV7-2 and TRBJ1-2, with D maybe TRBD1 (5 bases). Per germline, CDR1 SGHTA and CDR2 FQGNSA. This CDR3 comprises 15 residues. Trimming left V 3 bases short and J 2 bases short, with 13 bases between.

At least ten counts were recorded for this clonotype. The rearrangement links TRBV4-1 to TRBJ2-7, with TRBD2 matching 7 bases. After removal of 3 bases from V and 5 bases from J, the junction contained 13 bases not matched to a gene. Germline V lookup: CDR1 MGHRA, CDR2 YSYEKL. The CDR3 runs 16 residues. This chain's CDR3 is CASSHPDSWGGNEQYF. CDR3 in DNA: TGCGCCAGCAGCCACCCCGACAGCTGGGGGGGGAACGAGCAGTACTTC.

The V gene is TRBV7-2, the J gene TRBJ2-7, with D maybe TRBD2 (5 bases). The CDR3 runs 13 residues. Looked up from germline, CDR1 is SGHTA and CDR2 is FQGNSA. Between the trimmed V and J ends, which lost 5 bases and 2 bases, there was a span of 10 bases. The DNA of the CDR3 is TGTGCCAGCAGCACCCGGGGAACCTACGAGCAGTACTTC. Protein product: CASSTRGTYEQYF.

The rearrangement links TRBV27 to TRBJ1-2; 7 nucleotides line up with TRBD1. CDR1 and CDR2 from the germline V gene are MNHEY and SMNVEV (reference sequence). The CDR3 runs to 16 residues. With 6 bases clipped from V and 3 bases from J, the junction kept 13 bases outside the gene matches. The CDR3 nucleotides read TGTGCCAGCAGCCTCCGTGGACAGGTTCAATACTATGGCTACACCTTC. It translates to CASSLRGQVQYYGYTF.

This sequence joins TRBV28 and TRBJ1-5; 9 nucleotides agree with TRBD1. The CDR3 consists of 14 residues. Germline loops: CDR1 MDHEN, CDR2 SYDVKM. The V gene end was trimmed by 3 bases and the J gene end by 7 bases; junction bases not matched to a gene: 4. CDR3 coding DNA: TGTGCCAGCAGTTTCGGGGGGACAGGGCAGCCCCAGCATTTT. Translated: CASSFGGTGQPQHF.

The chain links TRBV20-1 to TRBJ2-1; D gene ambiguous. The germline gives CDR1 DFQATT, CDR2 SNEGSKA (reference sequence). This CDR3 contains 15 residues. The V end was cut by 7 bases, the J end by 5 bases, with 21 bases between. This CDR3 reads CSVESSRFNNNEQFF. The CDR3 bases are TGCAGTGTTGAGAGCTCGCGATTTAACAACAATGAGCAGTTCTTC.

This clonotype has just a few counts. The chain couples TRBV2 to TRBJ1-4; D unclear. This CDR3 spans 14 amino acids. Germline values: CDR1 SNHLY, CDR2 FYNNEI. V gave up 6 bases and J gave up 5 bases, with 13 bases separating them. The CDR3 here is CASRADGENEKLFF. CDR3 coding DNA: TGTGCCAGCAGGGCGGATGGGGAAAATGAAAAACTGTTTTTT.

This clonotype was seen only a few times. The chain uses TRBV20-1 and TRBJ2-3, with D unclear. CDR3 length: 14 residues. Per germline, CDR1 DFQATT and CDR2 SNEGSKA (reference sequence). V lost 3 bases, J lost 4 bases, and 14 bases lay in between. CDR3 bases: TGCAGTGCTAGTGACATCTTAAGTGCAGATACGCAGTATTTT. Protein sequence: CSASDILSADTQYF.

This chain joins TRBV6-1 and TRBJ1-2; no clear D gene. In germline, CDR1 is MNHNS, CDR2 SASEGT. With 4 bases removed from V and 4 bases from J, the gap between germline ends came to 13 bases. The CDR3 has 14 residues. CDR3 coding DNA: TGTGCCAGCAGTGTAAGAGAGAGGATCTATGGCTACACCTTC. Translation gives CASSVRERIYGYTF.

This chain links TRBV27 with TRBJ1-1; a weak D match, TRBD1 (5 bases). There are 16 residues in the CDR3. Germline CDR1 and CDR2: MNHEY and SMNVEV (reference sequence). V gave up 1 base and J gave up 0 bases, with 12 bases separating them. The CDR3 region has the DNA TGTGCCAGCAGTTTATGGAGGGGAATCTTGAACACTGAAGCTTTCTTT. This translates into CASSLWRGILNTEAFF.